The 18 T cell receptor beta chains reported below all come from one sample, sequenced in a study of beta chain features in type 1 diabetes. Study conclusions and caveats: TCRB CDR3s from Type 1 diabetes patients were moderately but significantly shorter in all four CD4+ subsets.

Expressed TCRB transcripts were sequenced because the isolated RNA had all been reverse transcribed beforehand. TCRdb's table, derived via immunoSEQ multiplex PCR, lists solely in-frame clones and lacks some. The sample lists some 240,000 clones, about a sixth seen once, with approximately 0.086% in the top ten. Their target antigens are unknown. Material: naive CD4+ T cells from blood. The receptors come from a man under 40 with type 1 diabetes.

This clone has a handful of counts. This rearrangement joins TRBV18 to TRBJ2-7; a possible D gene is TRBD2 (7 bases). The germline V gene encodes CDR1 KGHSH and CDR2 LQKENI. Trimming left V 2 bases short and J 6 bases short, with 20 bases between. This CDR3 region has 16 residues. The CDR3 sequence: CASSPTSGGAYSEQYF. CDR3 nucleotide sequence: TGTGCCAGCTCACCAACATCGGGGGGCGCTTATTCCGAGCAGTACTTC.

In its sample, this clone was seen a few times. The chain combines TRBV28 with TRBJ2-4; 10 bases align to TRBD1. The CDR3 runs 15 residues. Germline assignment: CDR1 MDHEN and CDR2 SYDVKM. The V segment lost 6 bases and the J segment 8 bases; nucleotides outside the gene matches: 10. The CDR3 loop reads CASRIIGTGADIQYF. CDR3 in DNA: TGTGCCAGCAGAATTATCGGGACAGGGGCGGACATTCAGTACTTC.

This clone turned up a few times. The sample holds other DNA sequences that translate to the same CDR3. The chain has TRBV28 and TRBJ1-2; TRBD1 is a possible D gene (5 bases). The ends were cut back, 3 bases at V and 4 bases at J, with 6 bases in the middle. The CDR3 length is 12 residues. Germline assignment: CDR1 MDHEN and CDR2 SYDVKM. The chain's CDR3 is CASSLRGYGYTF. The CDR3 DNA reads as TGTGCCAGCAGTTTGAGGGGCTATGGCTACACCTTC.

This clone turned up a few times. The chain employs TRBV30 and TRBJ2-5; TRBD2 might be the D (7 bases). CDR1 is GTSNPN, CDR2 SVGIG, per germline (reference sequence). V lost 2 bases and J lost 9, with 25 bases in between. The CDR3 is made up of 16 amino acids. This CDR3 is CAWSPSGGGGRVSQYF. The CDR3, as DNA: TGTGCCTGGAGTCCTAGCGGAGGAGGGGGAAGGGTGTCCCAGTACTTC.

This clone has more than one count but fewer than ten. V gene TRBV29-1 combines with J gene TRBJ2-1; 7 bases line up with TRBD1. There are 14 residues in the CDR3. In germline, CDR1 is SQVTM, CDR2 ANQGSEA. Trimming took 4 bases from V and 5 from J; bases not matched to a gene: 8. CDR3 sequence: CSVGGQSGDNEQFF. The CDR3 bases are TGCAGCGTTGGGGGACAGTCCGGTGACAATGAGCAGTTCTTC.

This clone showed up just a few times. The V and J genes are TRBV9 and TRBJ2-7, with D possibly matching TRBD2 (6 bases). Germline CDR1 SGDLS, CDR2 YYNGEE. V dropped 2 bases and J dropped 3 bases, with 15 bases sitting between them. This CDR3 has 15 amino acids. The CDR3 region is CASSVAGTDYYEQYF. DNA of the CDR3: TGTGCCAGCAGCGTGGCCGGGACTGACTACTACGAGCAGTACTTC.

The chain carries TRBV25-1 and TRBJ2-7, with no clear D. Per germline, CDR1 MGHDK and CDR2 SYGVNS. V was clipped by 4 bases and J by 4 bases, with 11 bases between them. CDR3 length equals 13 residues. The CDR3 spells CASSAPSLYEQYF. CDR3 sequence (DNA): TGTGCCAGCAGTGCGCCTAGTTTGTACGAGCAGTACTTC.

The rearrangement joins TRBV25-1 to TRBJ1-4; 7 nucleotides line up with TRBD1. Unmatched junction bases numbered 8, after V lost 8 bases and J lost 5 bases. Germline loops: CDR1 MGHDK, CDR2 SYGVNS. The CDR3 is made up of 14 amino acids. Here the CDR3 DNA reads TGTGCCAGCCGCAGACAGGGACTGAATGAAAAACTGTTTTTT. It encodes CASRRQGLNEKLFF.

This chain uses TRBV29-1 with TRBJ2-1, with TRBD2 matching over 9 bases. Unmatched junction bases numbered 4, after V lost 4 bases and J lost 0 bases. This CDR3 comprises 15 residues. CDR1 is SQVTM, CDR2 ANQGSEA, per germline. The CDR3 spells CSVALAGGSYNEQFF. The CDR3, as DNA: TGCAGCGTTGCACTAGCGGGCGGCTCCTACAATGAGCAGTTCTTC.

The CDR3 DNA reads as TGTGCCAGCAGTTTATATGCGCTCCAGTCCTACGAGCAGTACTTC. Its translation: CASSLYALQSYEQYF. The V and J genes are TRBV28 and TRBJ2-7; unclear D gene. CDR3 size: 15 residues. V dropped 1 base and J dropped 1 base, with 11 bases sitting between them. The germline gives CDR1 MDHEN, CDR2 SYDVKM.

This clone was counted between two and nine times. Other DNA variants within this sample encode the same CDR3. The chain is built from TRBV7-9 and TRBJ1-5; D unresolved. The germline V gene has CDR1 SEHNR and CDR2 FQNEAQ (reference sequence). This CDR3 comprises 13 residues. Trimming pared 1 base from V and 1 base from J, leaving 2 bases between. The CDR3 region is CASSLESNQPQHF. The CDR3 DNA reads as TGTGCCAGCAGCTTAGAGAGCAATCAGCCCCAGCATTTT.

J is TRBJ2-3 and V is TRBV4-3; 7 bases are a match to TRBD2. Germline lookup yields CDR1 LGHNA and CDR2 YSLEER. The CDR3 is made up of 15 amino acids. After removal of 1 base from V and 2 bases from J, the junction contained 3 bases not matched to a gene. CDR3 region: CASSQAAGLTDTQYF. CDR3 sequence (DNA): TGCGCCAGCAGCCAAGCAGCGGGACTCACAGATACGCAGTATTTT.

This clone was seen just once. V and J are TRBV7-9 and TRBJ1-1; D not resolved. The CDR3 is 12 amino acids. V gave up 5 bases and J gave up 2 bases, with 6 bases separating them. The germline CDR1 and CDR2 sequences are SEHNR and FQNEAQ (reference sequence). DNA of the CDR3: TGTGCCAGCAGCGTTTTAAACACTGAAGCTTTCTTT. It encodes CASSVLNTEAFF.

This clone was detected a few times. This sample also contains other DNA sequences that code for the same CDR3. V and J are TRBV30 and TRBJ2-5, with D perhaps TRBD1 (6 bases). Germline assignment: CDR1 GTSNPN and CDR2 SVGIG (reference sequence). This CDR3 is built from 12 residues. V was pared by 2 bases and J by 2 bases, with 6 bases between. CDR3 sequence reads: CAWSQGQETQYF. CDR3 sequence (DNA): TGTGCCTGGAGTCAGGGGCAAGAGACCCAGTACTTC.

Only a few counts were recorded for this clone. The gene calls are TRBV25-1 and TRBJ2-2; D is perhaps TRBD2 (5 bases). V shed 1 base and J shed 9 bases, with 15 bases lying between them. Germline V lookup: CDR1 MGHDK, CDR2 SYGVNS. The CDR3 covers 15 residues. Here the CDR3 reads CASSELSGSYRELFF. The CDR3 region has the DNA TGTGCCAGCAGTGAATTATCGGGGAGTTACCGGGAGCTGTTTTTT.

This clone has more than one count but fewer than ten. The chain couples TRBV30 to TRBJ1-4; unclear D gene. The length of the CDR3 is 16 residues. Germline CDR1 GTSNPN, CDR2 SVGIG (reference sequence). The germline V and J ends were trimmed by 0 bases and 2 bases, with 13 bases remaining between them. CDR3 DNA: TGTGCCTGGAGTGTAGATAGGTCTGGGACTAATGAAAAACTGTTTTTT. This sequence encodes CAWSVDRSGTNEKLFF.

The J gene is TRBJ2-1, the V gene TRBV5-1, with D possibly TRBD2 on 6 matching bases. The germline CDR1 and CDR2 sequences are SGHRS and YFSETQ. Trimming took 1 base from V and 4 from J, leaving 12 bases between them. The CDR3 spans 15 residues. CDR3 coding DNA: TGCGCCAGCAGCTTGAACGGGGGAGAATACAATGAGCAGTTCTTC. Amino acids: CASSLNGGEYNEQFF.

The chain employs TRBV29-1 and TRBJ1-5, with 9 nucleotides matching TRBD1. J lost 6 bases, V lost 6 bases, and 6 bases had no gene match. The germline CDR1 and CDR2 sequences are SQVTM and ANQGSEA. This CDR3 has 13 residues. The CDR3, as DNA: TGCAGCGTACAGGGGGCGCACGGTCAGCCCCAGCATTTT. Protein product: CSVQGAHGQPQHF.